One sample yielded the 27 T cell receptor beta chains listed below, sequenced in a study of CD8 T cells in ankylosing spondylitis. Each CDR3 protein is one row after TCRdb ran MiXCR on the 5' RACE reads. The sample includes about 240,000 distinct CDR3 sequences, about 10% of them seen just once. Sequencing was carried out using blood, either unsorted or a sorted T cell fraction (not recorded which). Receptors were obtained from a male donor with ankylosing spondylitis or in good health (not recorded which).

This clonotype occurred a few times. V and J are TRBV5-1 and TRBJ2-5; unclear D gene. CDR1 is SGHRS and CDR2 is YFSETQ in the germline V gene. The CDR3 is 14 amino acids. V shed 0 bases and J shed 5 bases, with 11 bases lying between them. CDR3 nucleotides: TGCGCCAGCAGCTTGGCTGGGCGGTCGGAGACCCAGTACTTC. Its translation is CASSLAGRSETQYF.

In its sample, this clonotype was seen many times. This sequence joins TRBV4-1 and TRBJ2-1, with TRBD1 identical over 11 bases. The CDR3 is 15 amino acids. The junction had 2 bases not matched to a gene; V was cut back by 4 bases and J by 3 bases. Germline lookup yields CDR1 MGHRA and CDR2 YSYEKL. The CDR3, as DNA: TGCGCCAGCAGCCTGGGACAGGGGGTCTACAATGAGCAGTTCTTC. Its translation: CASSLGQGVYNEQFF.

The chain joins TRBV6-5 to TRBJ2-3; 7 bases align to TRBD2. The CDR3 covers 14 residues. The J segment lost 6 bases and the V segment lost 2 bases, leaving 5 bases of the junction unmatched. CDR1 MNHEY and CDR2 SVGAGI come from the germline V gene. CDR3 in DNA: TGTGCCAGCAGTTACAGGCGGGAGAAGGATACGCAGTATTTT. It encodes CASSYRREKDTQYF.

At least ten counts were recorded for this clonotype. Here the CDR3 DNA reads TGTGCCAGCAGGGCCAGTATGAACACTGAAGCTTTCTTT. It codes for CASRASMNTEAFF. V usage is TRBV6-6 and J usage is TRBJ1-1; no clear D. V was pared by 6 bases and J by 0 bases, with 8 bases between. Germline V lookup: CDR1 MNHNY, CDR2 SVGAGI (reference sequence). CDR3 size: 13 residues.

This chain links TRBV2 with TRBJ1-1; unclear D gene. CDR1 SNHLY and CDR2 FYNNEI come from the germline V gene. The CDR3 runs 13 residues. V lost 3 bases and J 0 bases, leaving 5 bases between the germline ends. The CDR3 bases are TGTGCCAGCAGTGACTGGCTGAACACTGAAGCTTTCTTT. Protein sequence: CASSDWLNTEAFF.

This clonotype was detected ten times or more. The genes are TRBV27 and TRBJ1-5, with 9 bases matching TRBD1. J was trimmed by 6 bases and V by 6 bases; bases with no gene match: 6. The CDR3 has 14 residues. CDR1 is MNHEY and CDR2 is SMNVEV in the germline V gene (reference sequence). CDR3 residues: CASRPQGAGQPQHF. The CDR3 coding sequence is TGTGCCAGCAGACCACAGGGGGCGGGTCAGCCCCAGCATTTT.

There are a few counts of this clonotype. The CDR3 reads CSVDGTSGSHPDTQYF. Written as DNA, the CDR3 is TGCAGCGTGGATGGGACTAGCGGGAGTCACCCAGATACGCAGTATTTT. The V call is TRBV29-1, the J call TRBJ2-3; 14 positions match TRBD2. There are 16 residues in the CDR3. CDR1 is SQVTM, CDR2 ANQGSEA, per germline. V dropped 6 bases and J dropped 4; count of bases not matched to a gene: 9.

This chain links TRBV2 with TRBJ2-5; D is unresolved. Germline loops: CDR1 SNHLY, CDR2 FYNNEI. V lost 0 bases, J lost 1 base, and 9 bases lay in between. The CDR3 extends over 15 amino acids. In DNA, the CDR3 is TGTGCCAGCAGTGAAGCGCTTAACAGCCAAGAGACCCAGTACTTC. Translating gives CASSEALNSQETQYF.

This clonotype was counted between two and nine times. This rearrangement joins TRBV5-5 to TRBJ2-3; 12 bases fit TRBD1. After removal of 0 bases from V and 4 bases from J, the junction contained 6 bases not matched to a gene. CDR1 and CDR2 (germline): SGHKS, YYEKEE (reference sequence). The CDR3 sequence is 17 residues long. The CDR3 loop is CASSLGDRGRFPDTQYF. The CDR3 DNA sequence: TGTGCCAGCAGCTTGGGGGACAGGGGGCGTTTCCCAGATACGCAGTATTTT.

The chain employs TRBV18 and TRBJ2-7; weak D call: TRBD1 (6 bases). Per germline, CDR1 KGHSH and CDR2 LQKENI. V was shortened by 3 bases and J by 4 bases, with 10 bases between the two germline ends. The CDR3 runs to 13 residues. In DNA form, the CDR3 reads TGTGCCAGCTCACCGTTACAGGGTTACGAGCAGTACTTC. As protein: CASSPLQGYEQYF. The full variable domain, rest sourced from reference TRBV18 and TRBJ2-7, is NAGVMQNPRHLVRRRGQEARLRCSPMKGHSHVYWYRQLPEEGLKFMVYLQKENIIDESGMPKERFSAEFPKEGPSILRIQQVVRGDSAAYFCASSPLQGYEQYFGPGTRLTVT.

The chain couples TRBV29-1 to TRBJ1-2; D gene uncertain. Germline CDR1 and CDR2: SQVTM and ANQGSEA. The CDR3 length is 14 residues. V shed 0 bases and J shed 4 bases, with 12 bases lying between them. The DNA of the CDR3 is TGCAGCGTTGAAGATGGTAAGGGCTTCTATGGCTACACCTTC. This translates into CSVEDGKGFYGYTF.

This clonotype was observed many times. V gene TRBV11-1 combines with J gene TRBJ1-1; 8 nucleotides agree with TRBD1. V gave up 5 bases and J gave up 4 bases; unmatched junction bases: 9. Per the germline V gene, CDR1 is SGHAT and CDR2 is FQDESV (reference sequence). This CDR3 region has 15 residues. CDR3 protein: CASSPRTGFTTEAFF. Here the CDR3 DNA reads TGTGCCAGCAGCCCCAGGACAGGGTTCACCACTGAAGCTTTCTTT.

CDR3 in amino acids: CASSKSSHLGDQQFF. The DNA for the CDR3 is TGTGCCAGCAGCAAATCCTCCCATCTCGGCGATCAGCAGTTCTTC. The rearrangement links TRBV21-1 to TRBJ2-1; TRBD2 is the table's D call, not checked against the DNA. TRBV21-1 is recorded as a pseudogene. The length of the CDR3 is 15 residues.

Ten or more counts support this clonotype. V is TRBV5-1 and J is TRBJ2-2; a weak D match, TRBD1 (6 bases). The CDR3 has 14 residues. The ends were cut back, 4 bases at V and 3 bases at J, with 10 bases in the middle. From germline, CDR1 is SGHRS and CDR2 YFSETQ. The CDR3 DNA follows: TGCGCCAGCAGCCCCCGGACAGACACCGGGGAGCTGTTTTTT. It encodes CASSPRTDTGELFF.

The chain recombines TRBV20-1 with TRBJ2-7, with 11 bases matching TRBD1. The CDR3 extends over 14 amino acids. Germline-derived CDR1 and CDR2 are DFQATT and SNEGSKA (reference sequence). Germline trimming cut 5 bases from V and 0 bases from J; bases unmatched to any gene: 3. CDR3 sequence (DNA): TGCAGTGCTCAGGGGACAGGGGGCTCCTACGAGCAGTACTTC. Translation gives CSAQGTGGSYEQYF.

Only a few counts were recorded for this clonotype. J is TRBJ2-1 and V is TRBV5-4; TRBD2 aligns across 11 bases. The germline gives CDR1 SGHNT, CDR2 YYREEE (reference sequence). The CDR3 runs to 15 residues. Trimming at V came to 10 bases and at J to 6 bases, leaving 12 bases not matched to a gene. The CDR3, as DNA: TGTGCCGGATCTACTAGCGGGGGCCCCTTCAATGAGCAGTTCTTC. This gives the protein CAGSTSGGPFNEQFF.

This clonotype has only a few counts. The rearrangement joins TRBV7-2 to TRBJ2-1; D perhaps matches TRBD2 (7 bases). Trimming removed 1 base at V and 2 bases at J, with 9 bases between. The CDR3 covers 15 residues. The germline V gene has CDR1 SGHTA and CDR2 FQGNSA. CDR3 sequence: CASSLVGGPYNEQFF. CDR3 nucleotides: TGTGCCAGCAGCTTAGTGGGGGGGCCCTACAATGAGCAGTTCTTC. The full variable domain, completed using reference TRBV7-2 and TRBJ2-1, is GAGVSQSPSNKVTEKGKDVELRCDPISGHTALYWYRQSLGQGLEFLIYFQGNSAPDKSGLPSDRFSAERTGGSVSTLTIQRTQQEDSAVYLCASSLVGGPYNEQFFGPGTRLTVL.

This clonotype was counted many times. The rearrangement joins TRBV28 to TRBJ2-3, with 14 bases lining up with TRBD2. The germline gives CDR1 MDHEN, CDR2 SYDVKM. V shed 6 bases and J 3 bases; nucleotides not matched to a gene: 8. This CDR3 has 17 amino acids. DNA of the CDR3: TGTGCCAGCAGCACCGGGACTAGCGGGAGAAGGACAGATACGCAGTATTTT. Its protein product is CASSTGTSGRRTDTQYF.

This clonotype was observed a handful of times. The chain combines TRBV2 with TRBJ2-3, with 9 bases fitting TRBD2. J was trimmed by 10 bases and V by 7 bases; bases with no gene match: 15. The CDR3 totals 15 residues. The germline V gene encodes CDR1 SNHLY and CDR2 FYNNEI. The CDR3 here is CASKGSLAGPRAQYF. DNA of the CDR3: TGTGCCAGCAAGGGGAGTCTAGCGGGGCCACGGGCGCAGTATTTT.

This chain connects TRBV27 to TRBJ1-2; 8 bases match TRBD1. The CDR3 extends over 14 amino acids. V was clipped by 6 bases and J by 4 bases; unmatched bases: 7. Per germline, CDR1 MNHEY and CDR2 SMNVEV (reference sequence). CDR3 residues: CASRPGGLLYGYTF. The CDR3 nucleotides are TGTGCCAGCAGGCCAGGGGGCTTACTCTATGGCTACACCTTC.

This clonotype appeared many times. The V gene is TRBV20-1, the J gene TRBJ2-5; TRBD2 agrees at 11 bases. The germline CDR1 and CDR2 sequences are DFQATT and SNEGSKA (reference sequence). V shed 6 bases and J 1 base; nucleotides not matched to a gene: 16. CDR3 length equals 18 residues. In DNA, the CDR3 is TGCAGTGCCAAGCACTCCCTACTAGCGGGGGCGACCCAAGAGACCCAGTACTTC. Translating it yields CSAKHSLLAGATQETQYF.

This clonotype showed up just a few times. The DNA for the CDR3 is TGTGCCAGCAGCTTTGGTTTGGACAGGGGAGCTTTCTTT. It translates to CASSFGLDRGAFF. The V call is TRBV5-5, the J call TRBJ1-1; 9 bases map to TRBD1. This CDR3 has 13 amino acids. From germline, CDR1 is SGHKS and CDR2 YYEKEE (reference sequence). The trim removed 2 bases at V and 10 bases at J, leaving 6 bases unmatched.

The chain is built from TRBV5-1 and TRBJ1-1, with D unresolved. Germline loops: CDR1 SGHRS, CDR2 YFSETQ. The CDR3 sequence is 15 residues long. Trimming shortened V by 6 bases and J by 0 bases, and 15 bases separated the two germline ends. CDR3 residues: CASNSRTAMNTEAFF. In DNA, the CDR3 is TGCGCCAGCAACTCAAGGACGGCGATGAACACTGAAGCTTTCTTT. Full variable domain (remainder filled in from reference TRBV5-1 and TRBJ1-1): KAGVTQTPRYLIKTRGQQVTLSCSPISGHRSVSWYQQTPGQGLQFLFEYFSETQRNKGNFPGRFSGRQFSNSRSEMNVSTLELGDSALYLCASNSRTAMNTEAFFGQGTRLTVV.

The table lists this clonotype with a few counts. The chain couples TRBV20-1 to TRBJ2-2; D not resolved. The CDR3 runs to 13 residues. Germline CDR1 reads DFQATT; CDR2 reads SNEGSKA (reference sequence). Trimming took 5 bases from V and 3 from J, leaving 10 bases between them. The CDR3 DNA sequence: TGCAGTGCTCGATCCGTGCACACCGGGGAGCTGTTTTTT. Translation gives CSARSVHTGELFF.

The CDR3 nucleotides are TGCAGCGTTGAACTAAGAGGGGGTGCCGGGGAGCTGTTTTTT. It translates to CSVELRGGAGELFF. The chain couples TRBV29-1 to TRBJ2-2; a possible D gene is TRBD1 (6 bases). The V and J ends lost 2 bases and 6 bases respectively, with 13 bases between them. Germline V gene lookup returns CDR1 SQVTM and CDR2 ANQGSEA. The CDR3 has 14 amino acids.

The V gene is TRBV5-1, the J gene TRBJ2-7; D is ambiguous. The CDR3 is made up of 16 amino acids. The V end was cut by 0 bases, the J end by 0 bases, with 13 bases between. Germline CDR1 is SGHRS and CDR2 is YFSETQ. The chain's CDR3 is CASSLEGIISSYEQYF. CDR3 DNA: TGCGCCAGCAGCTTGGAGGGTATCATAAGCTCCTACGAGCAGTACTTC.

This clonotype was seen more than once but under ten times. The genes are TRBV6-2 or TRBV6-3 and TRBJ1-3; D is possibly TRBD1 (5 bases). The V and J ends lost 5 bases and 0 bases respectively, with 26 bases between them. CDR1 and CDR2 (germline): MNHEY, SVGEGT. CDR3 length: 20 residues. CDR3 amino acids: CASSMRPDGQGDNSGNTIYF. CDR3 bases: TGTGCCAGCAGTATGCGACCAGATGGTCAGGGAGATAACTCTGGAAACACCATATATTTT.